The sequence of this T cell receptor (beta chain) was determined in a study of neurological immune-mediated disorders (dated by TCRdb to between 2019 and 2020). For the wider study: Using UMI-based sequencing, the study compared peripheral blood TCR-beta repertoires from patients with HTLV-I-associated myelopathy (HAM/TSP), patients with multiple sclerosis, and healthy controls. The roughly 99 TCR-beta libraries covered PBMC samples along with longitudinal samples, technical triplicates, and paired sorted CD4+ and CD8+ T-cell subsets. Technical triplicate libraries were sequenced so that the variability in frequency of each individual clone could be precisely calculated. The cohort was made up of 68 subjects, consisting of about 15 HAM/TSP patients, around 35 multiple sclerosis patients and around 20 healthy controls.

Per the publication, the time point label means: technical triplicate 2. Unsorted PBMC libraries were generated from 2 million PBMCs stored in RNAlater at -80 °C until RNA extraction. PBMCs were separated from peripheral blood using Ficoll-Hypaque density gradient centrifugation and then cryopreserved in liquid nitrogen. cDNA was synthesized by template-switch 5'RACE using a primer carrying a 10-nucleotide random unique molecular identifier by which each TCR transcript was tagged. Each sequencing run produced over 190 million TCR-beta sequences covering 15-18 subjects. The RNeasy kit was used for extraction of total RNA. Using the KAPA Real-time Library Amplification kit, TCR-beta VDJ regions were amplified with primers for the TCR constant region and the 5'RACE anchor. A first PCR added sample indexes and Illumina adaptors, after which a second PCR increased the library yield. After Ampure bead purification, the TCR product of roughly 650 bp was size-selected on a 2% E-gel SizeSelection system. Library quality was checked on a Bioanalyzer, concentration was measured with Qubit, and libraries were quantified with the Kapa Library Quantification kit before pooling. An Illumina HiSeq 2500 sequenced the libraries paired-end 2 x 150 bp. To increase sequence diversity, about 25-31% phiX was spiked into each library pool. The study's own analysis went as follows. The UMI-based MiGEC pipeline processed quality-filtered reads and removed over 75% of raw TCR sequences during error correction. IMGT germline references were used for aligning VDJ genes, and each clonotype was defined as a unique CDR3 amino acid sequence together with its V-J genes. Clonal expansion, Shannon diversity and CDR3 relatedness (CalcPairwiseDistances, ClusterSamples) were evaluated with VDJtools, and phylogenetic trees were built with CLCbio workbench. Using coefficient-of-variation modelling across technical triplicates, the study counted a clone as expanded if it had at least 8 unique UMIs. Clones were called with MiXCR by TCRdb after fastp trimmed the public reads at Q25, and only in-frame beta chains were retained. CDR3 protein duplicates are merged, each entry listing the most common genes and DNA. These V and J calls derive from TCRdb rather than the authors' analysis. The sample contains about 59,000 distinct CDR3 sequences, approximately 25% of them found a single time. The top ten clonotypes cover 4.6% of the sample.

Paper-wide results and their limitations: The highest TCR clonal expansion was observed in HAM/TSP patients, whereas the lowest was observed in MS patients, even when compared with healthy controls. Across subjects, expanded clones never shared an identical CDR3 amino acid sequence, which suggests that the TCR-beta repertoires in every group were private.

This clonotype has a count of ten or more. Its antigen is currently not known. Base qualities are not recorded, but no much larger clone differs from it by a single base. The clonotype was recovered from a man between 60 and 75 years old with HTLV-1-associated myelopathy (HAM/TSP). Specimen: PBMCs.

The sequence in DNA is TGCAGCGTTGTGTCGACAGGGGGGAACACTGAAGCTTTCTTT. It encodes CSVVSTGGNTEAFF. The sequence links TRBV29-1 to TRBJ1-1, with 9 bases in between that match TRBD1. The CDR3, from cysteine to phenylalanine, totals 14 residues. The only DNA kept is the CDR3, 42 bases in frame from the first base. The germline V gene encodes CDR1 SQVTM and CDR2 ANQGSEA. Germline trimming: 4 bases from V, 1 base from J; junction bases outside gene matches: 4.